The clone carrying this TCR beta chain was counted once. At one of its ends the junction is not consistent with the germline gene, which may arise from a read error. The CDR3 consists of 9 residues. Germline assignment: CDR1 SEHNR and CDR2 FQNEAQ (reference sequence). Using RNA transcripts, the TCR beta CDR3 regions were amplified. A first-round RT-PCR used HTBI primers, followed by a second-round multiplex PCR. In TCRdb, the multiplex PCR reads were re-called with MiXCR into one record per CDR3 protein. The sample has 1 million to 1.3 million distinct CDR3 sequences; about 35% are singletons. The data were obtained in a study of Graves' ophthalmopathy and Graves' hyperthyroidism. Study details: Hyperthyroidism showing no ophthalmopathy within 18 months of follow-up was stable.

The specimen sequenced was peripheral blood or thyroid tissue (not recorded which). The TCR was taken from an adult man with Graves' hyperthyroidism. The genes are TRBV7-9 and TRBJ1-1, with a tentative D call TRBD1 (6 bases). The CDR3: CASSSSGQF. For the CDR3, the DNA is TGTGCCAGCAGCTCAAGCGGACAGTTT.